This T cell receptor beta chain was observed in a study of cytomegalovirus exposure and HLA in healthy donors. PCR employed 60 Vbeta and 13 Jbeta primers. TCRdb keeps only in-frame clones here, not all; method: immunoSEQ multiplex PCR. Among about 120,000 clones listed, around 86% were seen once. On this clone itself: The target antigen is unknown.

Study-wide results and limits: It emerged from a later analysis that several of the most significant clusters appeared to be linked to common viral pathogens. In a later analysis, specific HLA alleles were associated with 16,000 or so TCR beta sequences at a 0.05 false discovery rate. Cytomegalovirus-associated status was assigned to about 150 TCR beta chains. Some V segments, TRBV6-2 and TRBV6-3 among them, were indistinguishable and were therefore excluded.

Losses at the gene ends were 5 bases for V and 5 bases for J; bases not matched to a gene: 10. Germline V gives CDR1 MGHRA, CDR2 YSYEKL. This CDR3 spans 15 amino acids. The chain combines TRBV4-1 with TRBJ2-7; 9 bases are shared with TRBD2. Input material: PBMCs. The receptor comes from a woman between 35 and 50 years old in good health and CMV-seronegative. As DNA, the CDR3 is TGCGCCAGCAGCTACTCCGGGACTAGCTCAGACGAGCAGTACTTC. Its translation: CASSYSGTSSDEQYF.